These T cell receptor beta chains were read from a single sample in a study of blood T cell repertoires in COVID-19. Method: immunoSEQ multiplex PCR; TCRdb's copy keeps in-frame clones and lacks some. The sample consists of some 100,000 clones, over 80% of them appearing once. Specimen: peripheral blood. These receptors came from a man in his fifties or sixties with active or convalescent COVID-19. CDR3s leave out the opening cysteine and the closing phenylalanine or tryptophan. Each record gives: CDR3 protein, D gene, clone size, V gene. D genes are given only for firm matches. The listing skips clone size in some rows; elsewhere it reads once, few, many or a size class.

CDR3aa: AWSVGAYNEQF
d_gene: -
abundance: -
v_gene: TRBV30

CDR3aa: ASSNQGVAEQY
d_gene: -
abundance: -
v_gene: TRBV6-5

CDR3aa: ASSLGQNTEAF
d_gene: -
abundance: -
v_gene: TRBV11-2

CDR3aa: ASSLTGDTEAF
d_gene: TRBD1
abundance: -
v_gene: TRBV18

CDR3aa: ASNSGNLNTGELF
d_gene: TRBD2
abundance: once
v_gene: TRBV18

CDR3aa: ASSSGLAGGPQY
d_gene: TRBD2
abundance: -
v_gene: TRBV7-9

CDR3aa: ASSIGGFYGYT
d_gene: -
abundance: -
v_gene: TRBV19

CDR3aa: ASSLGLGYQETQY
d_gene: -
abundance: -
v_gene: TRBV11-2

CDR3aa: ASSARQGHYGYT
d_gene: TRBD1
abundance: -
v_gene: TRBV28

CDR3aa: ASSRPGQPGEQY
d_gene: TRBD1
abundance: -
v_gene: TRBV14

CDR3aa: ATQQSGGADTQY
d_gene: -
abundance: -
v_gene: TRBV5-1

CDR3aa: ASSFGQTAEKLF
d_gene: -
abundance: -
v_gene: TRBV7-8

CDR3aa: ATSPGYEQY
d_gene: -
abundance: -
v_gene: TRBV10-3

CDR3aa: ASSGGLAVGELF
d_gene: TRBD2
abundance: few
v_gene: TRBV5-5

CDR3aa: ATSDSLSGGPYEQY
d_gene: TRBD2
abundance: -
v_gene: TRBV24-1

CDR3aa: ASNAPGQLSETQY
d_gene: TRBD1
abundance: -
v_gene: TRBV28

CDR3aa: ASSLDPGNIAKNIQY
d_gene: -
abundance: -
v_gene: TRBV11-3

CDR3aa: ASSIDWGDEQF
d_gene: -
abundance: -
v_gene: TRBV19

CDR3aa: ASSFYGRAVGELF
d_gene: TRBD2
abundance: -
v_gene: TRBV9

CDR3aa: ASSVRGQSSYNEQF
d_gene: -
abundance: -
v_gene: TRBV9

CDR3aa: ASSTTPLGEQY
d_gene: -
abundance: -
v_gene: TRBV19

CDR3aa: AWSTNRGWEAF
d_gene: TRBD1
abundance: -
v_gene: TRBV30

CDR3aa: ATGETFRETQY
d_gene: -
abundance: once
v_gene: TRBV24-1